The clone carrying this T cell receptor (beta chain) was found once. CDR3 length: 15 residues. CDR1 and CDR2 from the germline V gene are SNHLY and FYNNEI. V was pared by 3 bases and J by 5 bases, with 4 bases of the junction left unmatched. The data derive from a study of early stage breast cancer tumors. Clones were sequenced by immunoSEQ multiplex PCR, and TCRdb holds only the in-frame ones, with some missing. The sample includes some 9,700 clones, about 78% of them seen just once. V gene TRBV2 combines with J gene TRBJ1-6, with 7 positions matching TRBD1. This clonotype was sampled from a person aged 40 to 50 with breast cancer. Sequencing was performed on normal breast tissue next to the tumor. The DNA for the CDR3 is TGTGCCAGCAGTGAGGCGGGGACAGATAATTCACCCCTCCACTTT. Translation gives CASSEAGTDNSPLHF.